This T cell receptor beta chain comes out of a study of identifying expanded T cells in peripheral blood (dated by TCRdb to the late 2010s). In the study overall: Separate aliquots of the same genomic DNA pool were sequenced to produce technical replicates, and four replicates were compared in pairs.

Concerning this clone: Which antigen it targets is not known. Nothing much larger sits one base from this clone, and base qualities are not available.

TCRbeta CDR3 regions were profiled with the immunoSEQ Assay using bias-controlled multiplex PCR amplification of genomic DNA. The original pipeline was this. The absolute abundance of each unique TCRbeta CDR3 region was quantified after sequences were collapsed and filtered. Differential abundance was tested with two models: a binomial (Fisher-equivalent) model and a beta-binomial model that adds time-dependent variance fitted from healthy donors. Any clone with fewer than 5 combined templates was excluded, and a clone was called differentially abundant if its Benjamini-Hochberg FDR was below 0.01. Beta-binomial variance was modeled as a function of total template count across the two samples using the form v = (b*log(k)+a)^2. The table was pulled from immuneACCESS by TCRdb, which kept in-frame rearrangements only. Such tables lose some clones; where checked, under half of the loss comes from unresolved V genes, and the rest has no known cause. V and J calls and clone size are those listed in that table; D and trimming were worked out from the DNA. This sample has around 76,000 clones in its table, and approximately 87% of those were observed once. Of the sample, roughly 3.5% falls within the top ten clones.

No immune events, such as infections, were documented for the healthy donors during the collection period. Healthy-donor blood repertoires served as a training cohort to calibrate time-dependent variance in a beta-binomial model of T-cell clone differential abundance. The training cohort was composed of roughly 10 healthy donors, 3 female and 7 male. On average the donors were around 41 years old, and their ages spanned roughly 25 to 65 years. Whole blood, obtained from a commercial supplier, was collected from each healthy donor at three time points spaced approximately two weeks apart. Genomic DNA was extracted from unsorted whole blood for immunosequencing. Overall study results and their limits: Across all healthy donors, variance in clone template counts between two-week samples was found to increase significantly with total template count. Across all healthy-donor time intervals, the beta-binomial model significantly lowered both the number of clones called differentially abundant and the false-positive rate. The binomial model flagged around 1.1 differentially abundant clones between technical replicates, compared with approximately 15 over around two weeks and roughly 19 over around 4 weeks. It was expected by the authors that biological variance in healthy repertoires might increase further over much longer intervals, such as months to years.

The germline ends are 4 bases apart after V is trimmed by 3 bases and J by 4 bases. The CDR3 has 12 amino acids, counting the end cysteine and phenylalanine. The kept DNA is CDR3 alone, 36 bases in frame from the first base. Based on the germline V gene, the CDR1 and CDR2 sequences are MDHEN and SYDVKM. The sample was blood. The receptor was isolated from a person aged 18 to 70 in good health. The rearranged segments are TRBV28 and TRBJ1-5; the D gene is not confidently resolved. The DNA is as follows: TGTGCCAGCAGTTTCGAAAATCAGCCCCAGCATTTT. It codes for CASSFENQPQHF.